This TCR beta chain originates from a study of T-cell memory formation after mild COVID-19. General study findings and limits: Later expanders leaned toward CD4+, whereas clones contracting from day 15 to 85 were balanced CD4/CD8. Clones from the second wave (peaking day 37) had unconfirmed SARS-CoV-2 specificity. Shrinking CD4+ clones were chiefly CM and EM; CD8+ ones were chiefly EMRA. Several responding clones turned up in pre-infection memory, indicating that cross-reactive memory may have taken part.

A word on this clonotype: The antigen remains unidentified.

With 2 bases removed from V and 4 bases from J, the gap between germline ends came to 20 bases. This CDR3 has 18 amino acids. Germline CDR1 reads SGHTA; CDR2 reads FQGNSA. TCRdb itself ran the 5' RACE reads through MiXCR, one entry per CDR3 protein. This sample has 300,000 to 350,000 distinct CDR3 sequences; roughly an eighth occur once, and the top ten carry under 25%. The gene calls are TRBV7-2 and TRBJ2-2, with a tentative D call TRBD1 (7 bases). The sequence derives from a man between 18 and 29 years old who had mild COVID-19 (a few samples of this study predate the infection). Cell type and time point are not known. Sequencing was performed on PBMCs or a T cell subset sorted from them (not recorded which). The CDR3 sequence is CASSLRAGTARVTGELFF. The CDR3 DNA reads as TGTGCCAGCAGCTTACGGGCGGGGACAGCTCGGGTCACCGGGGAGCTGTTTTTT.